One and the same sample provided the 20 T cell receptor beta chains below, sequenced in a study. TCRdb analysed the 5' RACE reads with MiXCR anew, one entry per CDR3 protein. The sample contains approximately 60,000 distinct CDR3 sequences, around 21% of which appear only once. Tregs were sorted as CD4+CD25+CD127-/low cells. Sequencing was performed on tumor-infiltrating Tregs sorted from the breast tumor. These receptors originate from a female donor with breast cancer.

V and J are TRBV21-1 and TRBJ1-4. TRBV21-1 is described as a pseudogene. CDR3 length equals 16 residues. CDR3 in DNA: TGTGCCAGCAGCAAACGCGTACAGCCAACTAATGAAAAACTGTTTTTT. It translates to CASSKRVQPTNEKLFF.

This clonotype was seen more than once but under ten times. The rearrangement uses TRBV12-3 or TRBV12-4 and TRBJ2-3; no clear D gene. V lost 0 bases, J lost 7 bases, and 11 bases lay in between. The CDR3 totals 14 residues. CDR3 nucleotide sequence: TGTGCCAGCAGTTTAGCGCCTAACTCTAATACGCAGTATTTT. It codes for CASSLAPNSNTQYF.

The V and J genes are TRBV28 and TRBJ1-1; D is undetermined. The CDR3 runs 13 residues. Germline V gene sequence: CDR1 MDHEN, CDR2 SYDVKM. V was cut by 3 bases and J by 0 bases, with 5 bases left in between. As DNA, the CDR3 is TGTGCCAGCAGTTTGTCGTTGAACACTGAAGCTTTCTTT. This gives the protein CASSLSLNTEAFF.

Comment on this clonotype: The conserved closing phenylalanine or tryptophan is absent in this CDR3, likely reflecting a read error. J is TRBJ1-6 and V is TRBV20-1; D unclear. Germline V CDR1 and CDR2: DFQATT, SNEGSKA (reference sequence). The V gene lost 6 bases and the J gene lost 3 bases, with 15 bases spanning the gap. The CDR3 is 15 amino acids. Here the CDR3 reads CSAPGLDVYNSPLHI. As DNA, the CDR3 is TGCAGTGCCCCGGGCCTCGATGTCTATAATTCACCCCTCCACATT.

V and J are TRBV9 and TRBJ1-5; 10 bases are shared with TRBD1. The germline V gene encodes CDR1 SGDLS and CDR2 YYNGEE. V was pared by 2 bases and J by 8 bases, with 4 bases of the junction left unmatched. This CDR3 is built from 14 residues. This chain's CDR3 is CASSVGQGGEPQHF. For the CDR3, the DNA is TGTGCCAGCAGCGTTGGACAGGGGGGAGAGCCCCAGCATTTT.

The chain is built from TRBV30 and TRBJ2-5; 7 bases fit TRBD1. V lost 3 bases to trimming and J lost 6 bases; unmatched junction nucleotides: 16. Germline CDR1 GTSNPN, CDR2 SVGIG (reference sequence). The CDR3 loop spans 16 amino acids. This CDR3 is CAWRDSQTGIRKTQYF. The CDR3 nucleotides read TGTGCCTGGAGAGATTCTCAGACAGGGATCAGAAAGACCCAGTACTTC.

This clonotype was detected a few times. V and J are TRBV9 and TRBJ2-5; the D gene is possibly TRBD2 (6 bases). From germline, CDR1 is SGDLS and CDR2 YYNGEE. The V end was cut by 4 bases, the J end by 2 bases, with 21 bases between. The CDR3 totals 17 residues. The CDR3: CASSQRSRGLQQETQYF. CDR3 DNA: TGTGCCAGCAGCCAAAGGAGCCGGGGACTCCAACAAGAGACCCAGTACTTC.

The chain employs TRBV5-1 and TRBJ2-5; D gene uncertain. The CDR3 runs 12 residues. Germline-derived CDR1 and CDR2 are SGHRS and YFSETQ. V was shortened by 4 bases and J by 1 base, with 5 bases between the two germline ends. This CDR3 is CASSQSQETQYF. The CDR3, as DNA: TGCGCCAGCAGCCAGAGCCAAGAGACCCAGTACTTC.

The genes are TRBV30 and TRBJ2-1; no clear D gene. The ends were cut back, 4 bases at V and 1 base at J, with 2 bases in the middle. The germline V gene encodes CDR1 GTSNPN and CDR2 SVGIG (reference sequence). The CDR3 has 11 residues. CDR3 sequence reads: CAWKSYNEQFF. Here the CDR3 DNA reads TGTGCCTGGAAGTCCTACAATGAGCAGTTCTTC.

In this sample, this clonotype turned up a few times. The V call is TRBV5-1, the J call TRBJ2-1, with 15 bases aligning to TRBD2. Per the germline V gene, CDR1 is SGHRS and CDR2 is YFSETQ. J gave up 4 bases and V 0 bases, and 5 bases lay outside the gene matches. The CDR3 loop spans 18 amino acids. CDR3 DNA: TGCGCCAGCAGCTTGGGTCTAGGACTAGCGGGAGGGTACAATGAGCAGTTCTTC. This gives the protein CASSLGLGLAGGYNEQFF.

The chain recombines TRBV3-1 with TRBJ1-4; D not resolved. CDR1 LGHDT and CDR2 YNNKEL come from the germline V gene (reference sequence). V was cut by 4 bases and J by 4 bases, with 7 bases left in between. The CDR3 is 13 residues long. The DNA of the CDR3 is TGTGCCAGCAGCCCCGCCCGTAATGAAAAACTGTTTTTT. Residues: CASSPARNEKLFF.

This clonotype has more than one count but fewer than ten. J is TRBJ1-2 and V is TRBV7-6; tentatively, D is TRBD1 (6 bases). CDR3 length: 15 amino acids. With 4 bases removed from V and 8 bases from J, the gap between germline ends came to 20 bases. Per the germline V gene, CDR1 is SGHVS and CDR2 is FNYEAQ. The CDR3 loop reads CASSSQQGSLAGYTF. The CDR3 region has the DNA TGTGCCAGCAGCTCTCAGCAGGGGTCGCTTGCGGGCTACACCTTC.

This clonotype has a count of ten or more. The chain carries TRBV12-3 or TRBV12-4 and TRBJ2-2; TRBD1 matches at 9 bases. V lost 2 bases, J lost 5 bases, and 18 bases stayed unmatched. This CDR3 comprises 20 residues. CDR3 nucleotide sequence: TGTGCCAGCAGTTTAAGGCGAGCTTTTTTGGGACAGGGTCGGACCGGGGAGCTGTTTTTT. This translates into CASSLRRAFLGQGRTGELFF.

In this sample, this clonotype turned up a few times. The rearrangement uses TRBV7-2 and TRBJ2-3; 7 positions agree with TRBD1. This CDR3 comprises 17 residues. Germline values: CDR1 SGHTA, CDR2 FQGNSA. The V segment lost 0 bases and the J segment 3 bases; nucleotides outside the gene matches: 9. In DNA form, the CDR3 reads TGTGCCAGCAGCTTAGCGCAGGGCAGGGGGTTAACAGATACGCAGTATTTT. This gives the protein CASSLAQGRGLTDTQYF.

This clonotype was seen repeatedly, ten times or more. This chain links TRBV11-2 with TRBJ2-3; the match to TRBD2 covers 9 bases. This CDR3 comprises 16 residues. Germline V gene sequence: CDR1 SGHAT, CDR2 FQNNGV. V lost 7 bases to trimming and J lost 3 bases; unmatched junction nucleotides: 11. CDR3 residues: CASNPRSTSGTDTQYF. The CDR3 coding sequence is TGTGCCAGCAACCCTAGGTCGACTAGCGGTACAGATACGCAGTATTTT. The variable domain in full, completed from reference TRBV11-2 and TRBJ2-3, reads EAGVAQSPRYKIIEKRQSVAFWCNPISGHATLYWYQQILGQGPKLLIQFQNNGVVDDSQLPKDRFSAERLKGVDSTLKIQPAKLEDSAVYLCASNPRSTSGTDTQYFGPGTRLTVL.

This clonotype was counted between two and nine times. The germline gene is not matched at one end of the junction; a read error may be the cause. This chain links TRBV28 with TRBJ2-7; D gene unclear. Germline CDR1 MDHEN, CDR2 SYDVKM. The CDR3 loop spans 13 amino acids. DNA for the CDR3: TGTGCCAGCAGTTTTGTCAGACCTAACGAGCGGTACTTC. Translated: CASSFVRPNERYF.

The CDR3 region has the DNA TGTGCCAGCAGTTTACCTCCGGGACAGGGTTTGGAGACCCAGTACTTC. Its translation is CASSLPPGQGLETQYF. The V call is TRBV28, the J call TRBJ2-5; 9 bases agree with TRBD1. V lost 2 bases to trimming and J lost 5 bases; unmatched junction nucleotides: 9. Germline CDR1 MDHEN, CDR2 SYDVKM. The CDR3 length is 16 residues.

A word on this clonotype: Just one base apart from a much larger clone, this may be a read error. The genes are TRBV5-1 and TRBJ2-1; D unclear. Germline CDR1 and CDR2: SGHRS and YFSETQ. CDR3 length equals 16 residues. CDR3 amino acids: CASSLVGSIKYNEQSF. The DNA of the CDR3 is TGCGCCAGCAGCTTGGTCGGTAGCATTAAGTACAATGAGCAGTCCTTC.

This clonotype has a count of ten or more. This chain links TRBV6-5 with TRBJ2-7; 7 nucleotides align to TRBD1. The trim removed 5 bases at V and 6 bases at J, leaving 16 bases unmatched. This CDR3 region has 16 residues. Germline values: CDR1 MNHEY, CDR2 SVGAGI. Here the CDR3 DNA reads TGTGCCAGCAGTCCCTCGGGGTCAAGGGGGCCATCCGAGCAGTACTTC. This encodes CASSPSGSRGPSEQYF.

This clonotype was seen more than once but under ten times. CDR3 coding DNA: TGTGCCAGCAGCGTAGCGGGCGGTTCCTCCTACAATGAGCAGTTCTTC. Amino acid sequence: CASSVAGGSSYNEQFF. The chain joins TRBV9 to TRBJ2-1, with D uncertain. This CDR3 is 16 amino acids long. V lost 0 bases and J 0 bases, leaving 10 bases between the germline ends. The germline gives CDR1 SGDLS, CDR2 YYNGEE.